The rows below give T cell receptor beta chains drawn from one sample of a study of cytomegalovirus exposure and HLA in healthy donors. Profiled with immunoSEQ multiplex PCR; TCRdb holds only in-frame clones, not every one. Its table records about 130,000 clones. Input material: PBMCs. These receptors were obtained from a man aged 40-55 years in good health and CMV-seronegative. Each CDR3 is given with its conserved first and last residue. Fields, in order: J gene, V gene, D gene, CDR3 protein, CDR3 DNA. D genes are given only for firm matches.

TRBJ2-4 | TRBV9 | TRBD2 | CASSVAPGGLKNIQYF | TGTGCCAGCAGCGTAGCTCCGGGAGGGCTAAAAAACATTCAGTACTTC
TRBJ2-5 | TRBV29-1 | - | CSAARGRETQYF | TGCAGCGCCGCTCGGGGGAGAGAGACCCAGTACTTC
TRBJ1-3 | TRBV29-1 | TRBD1 | CSATQGAIGNTIYF | TGCAGCGCTACGCAGGGGGCGATTGGAAACACCATATATTTT
TRBJ1-1 | TRBV28 | - | CASRAAGMNTEAFF | TGTGCCAGCCGAGCAGCAGGCATGAACACTGAAGCTTTCTTT
TRBJ1-2 | TRBV11-3 | TRBD1 | CASSNGTVYGYTF | TGTGCCAGCAGCAATGGGACAGTTTATGGCTACACCTTC
TRBJ2-7 | TRBV10-3 | - | CAISASLYEQYF | TGTGCCATCAGCGCTAGCCTCTACGAGCAGTACTTC
TRBJ1-3 | TRBV5-1 | - | CASSGQPGSSGNTIYF | TGCGCCAGCAGCGGGCAGCCAGGTAGCTCTGGAAACACCATATATTTT
TRBJ2-1 | TRBV9 | TRBD2 | CASSVRASGSRNEQFF | TGTGCCAGCAGCGTACGGGCTAGCGGGAGCCGCAATGAGCAGTTCTTC
TRBJ2-3 | TRBV25-1 | TRBD2 | CASSEFFLGRAPADTQYF | TGTGCCAGCAGTGAATTCTTCCTCGGGAGGGCCCCCGCAGATACGCAGTATTTT
TRBJ1-4 | TRBV28 | TRBD1 | CASSFLGTGAEKLFF | TGTGCCAGCAGTTTCCTCGGGACAGGGGCTGAAAAACTGTTTTTT
TRBJ2-5 | TRBV15 | TRBD2 | CATSETLAGVGETQYF | TGTGCCACCAGTGAGACCCTAGCGGGAGTGGGGGAGACCCAGTACTTC